The 25 T cell receptor beta chains in this list originate from one sample, sequenced in a study of T-cell memory formation after mild COVID-19. TCRdb analysed the 5' RACE reads with MiXCR anew, one entry per CDR3 protein. Of roughly 480,000 distinct CDR3 sequences in the sample, more than 20% were seen once. Sequenced material: PBMCs or a T cell subset sorted from them (not recorded which). The receptors were sampled from an adult woman who had mild COVID-19 (a few samples of this study predate the infection). Cell type and time point are not known.

The DNA for the CDR3 is TGTGCCAGCAGCAACCGGACGGAAGCTTTCTTT. The encoded protein is CASSNRTEAFF. The rearrangement links TRBV12-3 or TRBV12-4 to TRBJ1-1; D gene ambiguous. V was shortened by 6 bases and J by 8 bases, with 10 bases between the two germline ends. The length of the CDR3 is 11 residues.

This clonotype turned up a few times. The chain has TRBV7-8 and TRBJ2-3; 8 nucleotides match TRBD1. V was pared by 7 bases and J by 7 bases, with 10 bases of the junction left unmatched. In germline, CDR1 is SGHVS, CDR2 FQNEAQ. This CDR3 region has 14 residues. The CDR3 DNA follows: TGTGCCAGCACCCTCAGGGGGCTAAGCAATACGCAGTATTTT. It yields the protein CASTLRGLSNTQYF.

The chain carries TRBV7-9 and TRBJ2-7, with 9 bases aligning to TRBD2. J was trimmed by 2 bases and V by 5 bases; bases with no gene match: 1. This CDR3 is built from 13 residues. CDR1 and CDR2 (germline): SEHNR, FQNEAQ (reference sequence). CDR3 region: CASSAGGAYEQYF. CDR3 nucleotide sequence: TGTGCCAGCAGCGCGGGGGGGGCCTACGAGCAGTACTTC.

This clonotype occurred a few times. V and J are TRBV7-6 and TRBJ2-7; TRBD1 matches 7 bases. This CDR3 is 12 amino acids long. The junction had 3 bases not matched to a gene; V was cut back by 4 bases and J by 6 bases. CDR1 is SGHVS and CDR2 is FNYEAQ in the germline V gene. In DNA form, the CDR3 reads TGTGCCAGCAGCTCAGGGACAGTCGAGCAGTACTTC. This codes for CASSSGTVEQYF. Based on the CDR3 plus reference TRBV7-6 and TRBJ2-7, the full variable domain is GAGVSQSPRYKVTKRGQDVALRCDPISGHVSLYWYRQALGQGPEFLTYFNYEAQQDKSGLPNDRFSAERPEGSISTLTIQRTEQRDSAMYRCASSSGTVEQYFGPGTRLTVT.

This clonotype was observed a few times. The chain employs TRBV5-1 and TRBJ2-2; D ambiguous. V was cut by 0 bases and J by 4 bases, with 7 bases left in between. CDR1 and CDR2 from the germline V gene are SGHRS and YFSETQ. CDR3 length: 14 residues. The CDR3 spells CASSLGQSTGELFF. The CDR3, as DNA: TGCGCCAGCAGCTTGGGTCAGTCCACCGGGGAGCTGTTTTTT.

A few counts support this clonotype. J is TRBJ1-2 and V is TRBV11-2; TRBD1 is a possible D gene (5 bases). The V and J ends lost 1 base and 4 bases respectively, with 16 bases between them. The germline CDR1 and CDR2 sequences are SGHAT and FQNNGV. The CDR3 has 16 amino acids. In DNA form, the CDR3 reads TGTGCCAGCAGCTTAGTTCACCCGGGACCAGGCTATGGCTACACCTTC. Amino acid sequence: CASSLVHPGPGYGYTF.

Only a few counts were recorded for this clonotype. The gene calls are TRBV3-1 and TRBJ2-5; the D call may be TRBD1 or TRBD2 (5 bases each). The CDR3 is 13 amino acids. Looked up from germline, CDR1 is LGHDT and CDR2 is YNNKEL (reference sequence). The germline V and J ends were trimmed by 3 bases and 5 bases, with 10 bases remaining between them. The CDR3 here is CASSHGGGETQYF. In DNA, the CDR3 is TGTGCCAGCAGCCATGGGGGTGGGGAGACCCAGTACTTC.

V gene TRBV29-1 combines with J gene TRBJ2-2; maybe TRBD2 (5 bases). V lost 4 bases, J lost 0 bases, and 15 bases lay in between. There are 16 residues in the CDR3. Germline V gives CDR1 SQVTM, CDR2 ANQGSEA. The CDR3 coding sequence is TGCAGCGTTGCCGTTTCAGCGGTCGCGAACACCGGGGAGCTGTTTTTT. This sequence encodes CSVAVSAVANTGELFF.

The rearrangement links TRBV7-2 to TRBJ1-3; D might be TRBD1 (5 bases). The CDR3 spans 16 residues. Deletions cut 3 bases from V and 5 bases from J, with 17 bases between. CDR1 SGHTA and CDR2 FQGNSA come from the germline V gene. CDR3: CASSFGGVRFRNTIYF. Here the CDR3 DNA reads TGTGCCAGCAGCTTCGGGGGGGTTCGGTTCCGAAACACCATATATTTT.

The chain combines TRBV20-1 with TRBJ2-3; D gene ambiguous. V lost 4 bases to trimming and J lost 4 bases, with 15 bases between them. The CDR3 has 14 residues. Germline CDR1 DFQATT, CDR2 SNEGSKA (reference sequence). The CDR3 is CSATKPAGSDTQYF. The CDR3 DNA is TGCAGTGCTACTAAGCCTGCAGGCTCAGATACGCAGTATTTT.

The chain employs TRBV12-3 or TRBV12-4 and TRBJ2-3, with a tentative D call TRBD2 (6 bases). The germline V and J ends were trimmed by 6 bases and 2 bases, with 12 bases remaining between them. The CDR3 contains 14 residues. DNA for the CDR3: TGTGCCAGCAGCTACCGCGGGGTCACAGATACGCAGTATTTT. Translation: CASSYRGVTDTQYF.

In its sample, this clonotype was seen a few times. The V call is TRBV4-1, the J call TRBJ1-2; 7 nucleotides line up with TRBD1. V was pared by 5 bases and J by 0 bases, with 3 bases of the junction left unmatched. CDR3 length equals 14 residues. From germline, CDR1 is MGHRA and CDR2 YSYEKL. The CDR3: CASSWGQSNYGYTF. The DNA of the CDR3 is TGCGCCAGCAGCTGGGGACAGTCTAACTATGGCTACACCTTC.

This clonotype was counted a single time. The chain uses TRBV27 and TRBJ2-7, with TRBD2 identical over 9 bases. V was clipped by 2 bases and J by 1 base; unmatched bases: 3. Germline CDR1 and CDR2: MNHEY and SMNVEV (reference sequence). There are 15 residues in the CDR3. DNA of the CDR3: TGTGCCAGCAGTTTAAGGGCGGGAGGGTCCTACGAGCAGTACTTC. This sequence encodes CASSLRAGGSYEQYF.

This clonotype was observed a handful of times. J is TRBJ1-5 and V is TRBV7-6, with D hard to call. CDR3 size: 14 residues. Germline V CDR1 and CDR2: SGHVS, FNYEAQ. With 1 base removed from V and 4 bases from J, the gap between germline ends came to 8 bases. The CDR3 DNA is TGTGCCAGCAGCTTAGAGCCGGAGAATCAGCCCCAGCATTTT. Its translation: CASSLEPENQPQHF.

Only a few counts were recorded for this clonotype. The chain has TRBV6-5 and TRBJ2-3, with 11 bases aligning to TRBD2. CDR1 and CDR2 from the germline V gene are MNHEY and SVGAGI. This CDR3 region has 16 residues. With V trimmed by 6 bases and J by 3 bases, 8 bases remained unmatched. CDR3 residues: CASSLAGGPSTDTQYF. The CDR3 coding sequence is TGTGCCAGCAGCTTAGCGGGGGGGCCTAGTACAGATACGCAGTATTTT.

This clonotype was counted only a few times. This chain joins TRBV6-5 and TRBJ1-2, with a tentative D call TRBD1 (5 bases). Germline V gene sequence: CDR1 MNHEY, CDR2 SVGAGI. The CDR3 covers 15 residues. The V gene lost 4 bases and the J gene lost 4 bases, with 16 bases spanning the gap. In nucleotides, the CDR3 is TGTGCCAGCAGTTCTCCCCCCCCGGGGGGCTATGGCTACACCTTC. Its translation: CASSSPPPGGYGYTF.

This clonotype has only a few counts. The CDR3 is CASSREGSIPYEQYF. CDR3 in DNA: TGTGCCAGCAGCCGAGAGGGGTCGATCCCCTACGAGCAGTACTTC. V gene TRBV9 combines with J gene TRBJ2-7; possibly TRBD1 or TRBD2 for D (5 bases each). From germline, CDR1 is SGDLS and CDR2 YYNGEE. V was cut by 4 bases and J by 2 bases, with 16 bases left in between. The CDR3 sequence is 15 residues long.

This clonotype turned up a few times. The chain couples TRBV5-1 to TRBJ2-3; D perhaps matches TRBD2 (7 bases). This CDR3 is 16 amino acids long. With 0 bases removed from V and 2 bases from J, the gap between germline ends came to 13 bases. Germline CDR1 reads SGHRS; CDR2 reads YFSETQ. The CDR3 sequence is CASSLAGGQTTDTQYF. The CDR3 DNA reads TGCGCCAGCAGCTTGGCGGGAGGACAGACCACAGATACGCAGTATTTT.

The genes are TRBV27 and TRBJ1-1; D ambiguous. Germline V CDR1 and CDR2: MNHEY, SMNVEV (reference sequence). Trimming stripped 6 bases from V and 4 bases from J, with 12 bases between. The CDR3 sequence is 13 residues long. CDR3 nucleotide sequence: TGTGCCAGCAGGGCTCCGGGAGGCACTGAAGCTTTCTTT. Its translation: CASRAPGGTEAFF.

The table lists this clonotype with a few counts. This rearrangement joins TRBV5-1 to TRBJ1-1; D perhaps matches TRBD1 (6 bases). Looked up from germline, CDR1 is SGHRS and CDR2 is YFSETQ. V dropped 6 bases and J dropped 1 base, with 22 bases sitting between them. The CDR3 covers 17 residues. This chain's CDR3 is CASTSYPEAGENTEAFF. As DNA, the CDR3 is TGCGCCAGCACCTCCTATCCCGAGGCAGGGGAGAACACTGAAGCTTTCTTT.

The gene calls are TRBV5-1 and TRBJ1-4, with a possible D match to TRBD1 (5 bases). The germline V gene has CDR1 SGHRS and CDR2 YFSETQ. The CDR3 totals 15 residues. Trimming removed 4 bases from V and 6 bases from J, with 16 bases in between. This CDR3 is CASSLAGIVDEKLFF. CDR3 DNA sequence: TGCGCCAGCAGCCTGGCAGGGATTGTGGATGAAAAACTGTTTTTT. Together with reference TRBV5-1 and TRBJ1-4, the CDR3 gives the full variable domain: KAGVTQTPRYLIKTRGQQVTLSCSPISGHRSVSWYQQTPGQGLQFLFEYFSETQRNKGNFPGRFSGRQFSNSRSEMNVSTLELGDSALYLCASSLAGIVDEKLFFGSGTQLSVL.

This clonotype was seen ten or more times. The chain couples TRBV3-1 to TRBJ2-7; TRBD1 aligns across 11 bases. The V gene's germline CDR1 is LGHDT and CDR2 YNNKEL (reference sequence). Trimming cost V 3 bases and J 1 base; bases outside gene matches: 2. This CDR3 contains 15 residues. The CDR3 DNA reads TGTGCCAGCAGCCAGGGGACAGGGGGGTCCTACGAGCAGTACTTC. Translation: CASSQGTGGSYEQYF.

V is TRBV4-1 and J is TRBJ2-1; 10 nucleotides line up with TRBD2. There are 18 residues in the CDR3. J lost 5 bases, V lost 1 base, and 11 bases had no gene match. CDR1 is MGHRA and CDR2 is YSYEKL in the germline V gene. The CDR3 sequence is CASSQALAGVAGHNEQFF. The DNA for the CDR3 is TGCGCCAGCAGCCAAGCTCTAGCGGGGGTTGCGGGGCACAATGAGCAGTTCTTC.

This clonotype was seen only a few times. The chain carries TRBV15 and TRBJ2-1, with D unclear. From germline, CDR1 is LNHNV and CDR2 YYDKDF (reference sequence). The CDR3 contains 16 residues. V was pared by 0 bases and J by 0 bases, with 9 bases between. The CDR3 DNA is TGTGCCACCAGCAGAGAAAAGCCGGACTCCTACAATGAGCAGTTCTTC. Its translation is CATSREKPDSYNEQFF.

This clonotype was found once. The CDR3 region has the DNA TGTGCCTGGAGCGGGGACAGGGCCTACGAGCAGTACTTC. Its protein product is CAWSGDRAYEQYF. This chain links TRBV30 with TRBJ2-7, with 9 bases matching TRBD1. Germline CDR1 is GTSNPN and CDR2 is SVGIG (reference sequence). CDR3 length equals 13 residues. The V segment lost 3 bases and the J segment 2 bases; nucleotides outside the gene matches: 2.